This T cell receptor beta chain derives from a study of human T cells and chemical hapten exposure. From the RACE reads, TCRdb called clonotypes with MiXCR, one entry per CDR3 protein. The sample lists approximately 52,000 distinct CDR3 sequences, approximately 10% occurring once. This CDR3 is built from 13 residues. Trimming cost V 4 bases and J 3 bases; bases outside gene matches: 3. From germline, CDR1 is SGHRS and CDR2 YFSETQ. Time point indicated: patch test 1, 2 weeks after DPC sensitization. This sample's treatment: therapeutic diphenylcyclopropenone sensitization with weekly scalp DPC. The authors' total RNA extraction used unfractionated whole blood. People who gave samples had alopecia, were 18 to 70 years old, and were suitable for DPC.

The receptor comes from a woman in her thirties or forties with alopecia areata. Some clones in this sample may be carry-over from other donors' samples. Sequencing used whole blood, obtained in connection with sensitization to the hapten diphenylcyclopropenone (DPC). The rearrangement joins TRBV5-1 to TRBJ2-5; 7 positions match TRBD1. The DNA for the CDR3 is TGCGCCAGCAGCATCGGGACAGAAGAGACCCAGTACTTC. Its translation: CASSIGTEETQYF.